This T cell receptor beta chain was recorded in a study of regulatory T cells in long-lasting Graves disease. Both iRepertoire HTBI primers and Arm-PCR of CDR3 regions were used to build the TCR beta libraries. TCRdb re-derived calls from the multiplex PCR reads in MiXCR, one entry per CDR3 protein. Among about 420,000 distinct CDR3 sequences, about 17% were seen once, and the ten largest hold about 23%. Study results and limitations: Persistent Graves' disease cases displayed lower TCR diversity than newly diagnosed ones.

The CDR3 extends over 17 amino acids. Germline assignment: CDR1 SGHAT and CDR2 FQDESV (reference sequence). The V gene end was trimmed by 2 bases and the J gene end by 1 base; junction bases not matched to a gene: 5. Time point specified: newly diagnosed GD, antithyroid drugs for less than 3 months. RNA isolated from PBMCs was used to make the TCR library. Note on this clonotype: What it binds is unknown.

The sample was also reused in another study, on T cells in Graves' hyperthyroidism and ophthalmopathy. Per that study: Separation of ophthalmopathy from stable hyperthyroidism was achieved by a 13 V-J model.

This specimen was peripheral blood mononuclear cells (PBMCs), taken at new diagnosis, from a patient treated with antithyroid drugs. The V and J genes are TRBV11-1 and TRBJ2-2; TRBD1 aligns across 9 bases. This clonotype was sampled from a woman between 18 and 29 years old with Graves disease. CDR3 in DNA: TGTGCCAGCAGCTTAACTACAGGGGGCGTGAACACCGGGGAGCTGTTTTTT. Its translation is CASSLTTGGVNTGELFF.